These T cell receptor beta chains were read from a single sample in a study of T cell changes during pregnancy in multiple sclerosis. The table came from immunoSEQ multiplex PCR; TCRdb's copy has only in-frame clones and leaves some out. The table includes about 120,000 clones, roughly 92% detected once. The specimen comprised peripheral blood, sampled before pregnancy. These receptors originate from a female donor with multiple sclerosis, enrolled in a pregnancy study. Each CDR3 is given with its conserved first and last residue. D genes are given only for firm matches. Some rows have no size entry. The others give once, few or many, or a class for an expanded clone.

j_gene: TRBJ2-7
d_gene: .
abundance: .
v_gene: TRBV5-4
CDR3nt: TGTGCCAGCAGCCGTACCGGGACTTCCTACGAGCAGTACTTC
CDR3aa: CASSRTGTSYEQYF

j_gene: TRBJ2-2
d_gene: .
abundance: .
v_gene: TRBV30
CDR3nt: TGTGCCTGGAAGATTGGCAGGTTGGTGGCCGGGGAGCTGTTTTTT
CDR3aa: CAWKIGRLVAGELFF

j_gene: TRBJ2-2
d_gene: .
abundance: .
v_gene: TRBV19
CDR3nt: TGTGCCAGTAACCCTCAGGCGGGCGGGGAGCTGTTTTTT
CDR3aa: CASNPQAGGELFF

j_gene: TRBJ2-1
d_gene: .
abundance: .
v_gene: TRBV27
CDR3nt: TGTGCCAGCAGTTTAATGTCCTTCTACAATGAGCAGTTCTTC
CDR3aa: CASSLMSFYNEQFF

j_gene: TRBJ2-2
d_gene: .
abundance: .
v_gene: TRBV7-9
CDR3nt: TGTGCCAGCAGTTACTTTCCCGGGAGAAACACCGGGGAGCTGTTTTTT
CDR3aa: CASSYFPGRNTGELFF

j_gene: TRBJ2-3
d_gene: TRBD2
abundance: .
v_gene: TRBV5-1
CDR3nt: TGCGCCAGCAGCTTGGCCGGGGGGGCAGGCGATACGCAGTATTTT
CDR3aa: CASSLAGGAGDTQYF

j_gene: TRBJ2-1
d_gene: TRBD1
abundance: .
v_gene: TRBV5-1
CDR3nt: TGCGCCAGCAGCTTGGCGACAGGGGGCTTCAATGAGCAGTTCTTC
CDR3aa: CASSLATGGFNEQFF

j_gene: TRBJ2-5
d_gene: .
abundance: .
v_gene: TRBV5-4
CDR3nt: TGTGCCAGCAGCTTGGTTGGGGCTCCGGAGACCCAGTACTTC
CDR3aa: CASSLVGAPETQYF

j_gene: TRBJ1-2
d_gene: .
abundance: .
v_gene: TRBV21-1
CDR3nt: TGTGCCATCACAGACAGAGCCTTCCGAACTGGTAACTATGGCTACACCTTC
CDR3aa: CAITDRAFRTGNYGYTF

j_gene: TRBJ2-1
d_gene: .
abundance: .
v_gene: TRBV6-5
CDR3nt: TGTGCCAGCAGTTACGATAGCTCCTACAATGAGCAGTTCTTC
CDR3aa: CASSYDSSYNEQFF

j_gene: TRBJ2-3
d_gene: TRBD1
abundance: .
v_gene: TRBV6-4
CDR3nt: TGTGCCAGCTCGACAGGGTCCACAGATACGCAGTATTTT
CDR3aa: CASSTGSTDTQYF

j_gene: TRBJ1-5
d_gene: .
abundance: .
v_gene: TRBV16
CDR3nt: TGTGCCAGCAGCCGCCTAGTTTACAGGGCCCACTCAAGCAATCAGCCCCAGCATTTT
CDR3aa: CASSRLVYRAHSSNQPQHF

j_gene: TRBJ1-1
d_gene: .
abundance: .
v_gene: TRBV5-1
CDR3nt: TGCGCCAGCAGCTTGCTTCAGGGGTCGAACACTGAAGCTTTCTTT
CDR3aa: CASSLLQGSNTEAFF

j_gene: TRBJ2-3
d_gene: TRBD2
abundance: .
v_gene: TRBV18
CDR3nt: TGTGCCAGCTCACCACAGCCTAGCGGACTCACAGATACGCAGTATTTT
CDR3aa: CASSPQPSGLTDTQYF

j_gene: TRBJ1-1
d_gene: TRBD1
abundance: .
v_gene: TRBV10-3
CDR3nt: TGTGCCATCAGTTTACAGGGGGCGCGAGACACTGAAGCTTTCTTT
CDR3aa: CAISLQGARDTEAFF

j_gene: TRBJ2-1
d_gene: .
abundance: .
v_gene: TRBV9
CDR3nt: TGTGCCAGCAGCGTAGCACAGCACAATGAGCAGTTCTTC
CDR3aa: CASSVAQHNEQFF

j_gene: TRBJ2-3
d_gene: TRBD2
abundance: .
v_gene: TRBV12-5
CDR3nt: TGTGCTAGTGGTGGGGGGGGAGGGACGCAGTATTTT
CDR3aa: CASGGGGGTQYF

j_gene: TRBJ2-3
d_gene: TRBD2
abundance: .
v_gene: TRBV7-9
CDR3nt: TGTGCCAGCAGACCCGGACTAGCGGGCACAGATACGCAGTATTTT
CDR3aa: CASRPGLAGTDTQYF

j_gene: TRBJ2-3
d_gene: TRBD1
abundance: .
v_gene: TRBV19
CDR3nt: TGTGCCAGTAATCCGGGACAGGGATTTTATACGCAGTATTTT
CDR3aa: CASNPGQGFYTQYF

j_gene: TRBJ1-5
d_gene: TRBD1
abundance: .
v_gene: TRBV7-2
CDR3nt: TGTGCCAGCAGCCTCGGACAGGGCCACGGCAATCAGCCCCAGCATTTT
CDR3aa: CASSLGQGHGNQPQHF

j_gene: TRBJ2-2
d_gene: TRBD1
abundance: .
v_gene: TRBV19
CDR3nt: TGTGCCAGTAGGAGACAGGGTCCCGGGGAGCTGTTTTTT
CDR3aa: CASRRQGPGELFF

j_gene: TRBJ1-2
d_gene: TRBD1
abundance: few
v_gene: TRBV7-9
CDR3nt: TGTGCCAGCAGCTTAGTAGGGACAGGGGGCTATGGCTACACCTTC
CDR3aa: CASSLVGTGGYGYTF

j_gene: TRBJ1-6
d_gene: TRBD1
abundance: .
v_gene: TRBV7-2
CDR3nt: TGTGCCAGCAGCTCCCAGGGACAGGGGACATCACCCCTCCACTTT
CDR3aa: CASSSQGQGTSPLHF

j_gene: TRBJ2-1
d_gene: .
abundance: .
v_gene: TRBV27
CDR3nt: TGTGCCAGCAGGGAACCCGGGGATAGCTCCTACAATGAGCAGTTCTTC
CDR3aa: CASREPGDSSYNEQFF

j_gene: TRBJ2-7
d_gene: .
abundance: .
v_gene: TRBV7-2
CDR3nt: TGTGCCAGCAGGCCGGGGGCGGGAGTGTACGAGCAGTACTTC
CDR3aa: CASRPGAGVYEQYF

j_gene: TRBJ2-7
d_gene: .
abundance: .
v_gene: TRBV9
CDR3nt: TGTGCCAGCAGCGCGGCGGCATCCTACGAGCAGTACTTC
CDR3aa: CASSAAASYEQYF

j_gene: TRBJ2-7
d_gene: .
abundance: .
v_gene: TRBV28
CDR3nt: TGTGCCAGCAGTCCCCCGACTAGTGGAGAGCAGTACTTC
CDR3aa: CASSPPTSGEQYF

j_gene: TRBJ2-5
d_gene: .
abundance: .
v_gene: TRBV28
CDR3nt: TGTGCCAGCAGTCACCGGGACACTCCAAGGGAGACCCAGTACTTC
CDR3aa: CASSHRDTPRETQYF

j_gene: TRBJ2-2
d_gene: .
abundance: .
v_gene: TRBV7-9
CDR3nt: TGTGCCAGCAGCTTAACACAGACCGGGGAGCTGTTTTTT
CDR3aa: CASSLTQTGELFF

j_gene: TRBJ2-7
d_gene: TRBD2
abundance: .
v_gene: TRBV7-8
CDR3nt: TGTGCCAGCAGCTCCCCGTTTAGCGGGAGCTTCTCCTACGAGCAGTACTTC
CDR3aa: CASSSPFSGSFSYEQYF

j_gene: TRBJ2-1
d_gene: .
abundance: .
v_gene: TRBV11-3
CDR3nt: TGTGCCAGCAGCTTAGAATGGGTGGGGCCTAATGAGCAGTTCTTC
CDR3aa: CASSLEWVGPNEQFF

j_gene: TRBJ2-2
d_gene: TRBD1
abundance: .
v_gene: TRBV5-8
CDR3nt: TGTGCCAGCAGCCAAGGGACAGGTGTTAACACCGGGGAGCTGTTTTTT
CDR3aa: CASSQGTGVNTGELFF

j_gene: TRBJ2-3
d_gene: TRBD2
abundance: .
v_gene: TRBV5-1
CDR3nt: TGCGCCAGCGGCGGGACTAGCGGGGGGCTCACAGATACGCAGTATTTT
CDR3aa: CASGGTSGGLTDTQYF

j_gene: TRBJ1-1
d_gene: TRBD1
abundance: .
v_gene: TRBV6-1
CDR3nt: TGTGCCAGCAGGGAGGACAGGGCAGGGAACACTGAAGCTTTCTTT
CDR3aa: CASREDRAGNTEAFF

j_gene: TRBJ1-1
d_gene: .
abundance: few
v_gene: TRBV18
CDR3nt: TGTGCCAGCTCACCACTTCCGGGACAAGGGCCGAACACTGAAGCTTTCTTT
CDR3aa: CASSPLPGQGPNTEAFF

j_gene: TRBJ2-2
d_gene: .
abundance: .
v_gene: TRBV9
CDR3nt: TGTGCCAGCAGCGTACAGGGGAACACCGGGGAGCTGTTTTTT
CDR3aa: CASSVQGNTGELFF

j_gene: TRBJ1-2
d_gene: TRBD1
abundance: .
v_gene: TRBV6-5
CDR3nt: TGTGCCAGCAGCCGCTCAGGGGGCAAAGATGGCTACACCTTC
CDR3aa: CASSRSGGKDGYTF

j_gene: TRBJ1-6
d_gene: .
abundance: once
v_gene: TRBV5-1
CDR3nt: TGCGCCAGCAGCTTAGACTTGGGTAATTCACCCCTCCACTTT
CDR3aa: CASSLDLGNSPLHF

j_gene: TRBJ1-4
d_gene: .
abundance: .
v_gene: TRBV7-9
CDR3nt: TGTGCCAGCAGCTTCAGTGAAAAACTGTTTTTT
CDR3aa: CASSFSEKLFF

j_gene: TRBJ1-4
d_gene: .
abundance: .
v_gene: TRBV7-9
CDR3nt: TGTGCCAGCAGCCCGCCTGGAGGCAATGAAAAACTGTTTTTT
CDR3aa: CASSPPGGNEKLFF

j_gene: TRBJ2-7
d_gene: TRBD1
abundance: .
v_gene: TRBV7-3
CDR3nt: TGTGCCAGCAGCTTAAGACAGGGGGGCTACGAGCAGTACTTC
CDR3aa: CASSLRQGGYEQYF

j_gene: TRBJ2-1
d_gene: TRBD2
abundance: .
v_gene: TRBV19
CDR3nt: TGTGCCAGCCGCATACTAGCGGGTTACAATGAGCAGTTCTTC
CDR3aa: CASRILAGYNEQFF

j_gene: TRBJ2-1
d_gene: TRBD1
abundance: .
v_gene: TRBV4-2
CDR3nt: TGTGCCAGCAGCCAAGATCCAGCGGGACAGGGGGGAGGTAATGAGCAGTTCTTC
CDR3aa: CASSQDPAGQGGGNEQFF

j_gene: TRBJ1-5
d_gene: TRBD1
abundance: .
v_gene: TRBV7-2
CDR3nt: TGTGCCAGCAGTCACGGGACAGGGCCCTCCAATCAGCCCCAGCATTTT
CDR3aa: CASSHGTGPSNQPQHF

j_gene: TRBJ2-7
d_gene: TRBD2
abundance: .
v_gene: TRBV7-9
CDR3nt: TGTGCCAGCAGCTTTTCGACTAGCGGGATAACCTACGAGCAGTACTTC
CDR3aa: CASSFSTSGITYEQYF